What follows are 14 T cell receptor beta chains derived from one specimen sequenced in a study of blood T cell repertoires in COVID-19. TCRdb keeps only in-frame clones here, not all; method: immunoSEQ multiplex PCR. The sample includes under 95,000 clones, over 80% of them seen just once. The specimen sequenced was peripheral blood. All receptors come from an older woman with acute or convalescent COVID-19.

The CDR3 region is CASSLAKDSRGAFF. CDR3 DNA sequence: TGCGCCAGCAGCTTGGCTAAGGACAGTAGGGGGGCTTTCTTT. The rearrangement links TRBV5-1 to TRBJ1-1; D may be TRBD1 (6 bases). The CDR3 extends over 14 amino acids. The V end was cut by 0 bases, the J end by 11 bases, with 17 bases between. Looked up from germline, CDR1 is SGHRS and CDR2 is YFSETQ.

The chain uses TRBV20-1 and TRBJ2-2, with D tentatively TRBD2 (6 bases). The germline V gene encodes CDR1 DFQATT and CDR2 SNEGSKA (reference sequence). V was cut by 6 bases and J by 2 bases, with 16 bases left in between. The CDR3 runs to 15 residues. The CDR3, as DNA: TGCAGTGCCAGTTCTGGGGGGAGTAACACCGGGGAGCTGTTTTTT. Protein sequence: CSASSGGSNTGELFF.

This clone appeared once. The chain has TRBV24-1 and TRBJ2-1; D ambiguous. Germline loops: CDR1 KGHDR, CDR2 SFDVKD. Trimming cost V 5 bases and J 4 bases, with 8 bases left between them. The CDR3 sequence is 13 residues long. DNA for the CDR3: TGTGCCACCAGTGTTCGAGGATACAATGAGCAGTTCTTC. It translates to CATSVRGYNEQFF.

In its sample, this clone was seen a few times. This sequence joins TRBV6-5 and TRBJ1-1; maybe TRBD1 (5 bases). Trimming cost V 10 bases and J 1 base, with 13 bases left between them. This CDR3 spans 13 amino acids. From germline, CDR1 is MNHEY and CDR2 SVGAGI. Here the CDR3 reads CATWDGRNTEAFF. The CDR3 nucleotides are TGTGCCACCTGGGACGGGAGGAACACTGAAGCTTTCTTT.

The count of this clone is one. The rearrangement uses TRBV24-1 and TRBJ2-1; TRBD1 matches at 10 bases. CDR1 and CDR2 (germline): KGHDR, SFDVKD. The CDR3 loop spans 17 amino acids. Germline trimming cut 0 bases from V and 8 bases from J; bases unmatched to any gene: 9. Here the CDR3 reads CATSDLSDGTGVHEQFF. The CDR3 DNA sequence: TGTGCCACCAGTGATTTGTCTGACGGGACAGGGGTACATGAGCAGTTCTTC.

The chain carries TRBV7-3 and TRBJ2-1; TRBD2 aligns across 8 bases. Trimming cost V 2 bases and J 7 bases; bases outside gene matches: 7. Germline CDR1 SGHTA, CDR2 FQGTGA. The CDR3 is made up of 15 amino acids. CDR3 region: CASSLSRGGHNEQFF. As DNA, the CDR3 is TGTGCCAGCAGCTTATCACGGGGGGGCCATAATGAGCAGTTCTTC. The variable domain in full, with the rest retrieved from reference TRBV7-3 and TRBJ2-1, is GAGVSQTPSNKVTEKGKYVELRCDPISGHTALYWYRQSLGQGPEFLIYFQGTGAADDSGLPNDRFFAVRPEGSVSTLKIQRTERGDSAVYLCASSLSRGGHNEQFFGPGTRLTVL.

The rearrangement links TRBV18 to TRBJ1-2; 7 bases are shared with TRBD1. The CDR3 runs to 12 residues. With V trimmed by 6 bases and J by 8 bases, 6 bases remained unmatched. From germline, CDR1 is KGHSH and CDR2 LQKENI. DNA of the CDR3: TGTGCCAGCTCCGAGGGGGCGTGGGGCTACACCTTC. This codes for CASSEGAWGYTF.

The table lists this clone with a few counts. The chain recombines TRBV3-1 (or the pseudogene TRBV3-2) with TRBJ1-2; 9 bases line up with TRBD1. The CDR3 is 16 residues long. The trim removed 4 bases at V and 2 bases at J, leaving 8 bases unmatched. Germline values: CDR1 LGHDT, CDR2 YNNKEL (reference sequence). In nucleotides, the CDR3 is TGTGCCAGCAGCCCCGTACAGGGGGCGTCCAACTATGGCTACACCTTC. This encodes CASSPVQGASNYGYTF.

This clone was observed a few times. The chain has TRBV9 and TRBJ2-1; TRBD2 matches at 10 bases. The trim removed 3 bases at V and 3 bases at J, leaving 6 bases unmatched. The CDR3 is made up of 16 amino acids. From germline, CDR1 is SGDLS and CDR2 YYNGEE. DNA for the CDR3: TGTGCCAGCAGCGCAGGATCTAGCGGGGGCTACAATGAGCAGTTCTTC. As protein: CASSAGSSGGYNEQFF.

This chain uses TRBV5-4 with TRBJ2-7, with 9 bases lining up with TRBD1. Looked up from germline, CDR1 is SGHNT and CDR2 is YYREEE (reference sequence). J lost 4 bases, V lost 3 bases, and 5 bases had no gene match. The length of the CDR3 is 14 residues. The CDR3 loop reads CASSSVDRGYEQYF. The CDR3 nucleotides are TGTGCCAGCAGCTCGGTGGACAGGGGTTACGAGCAGTACTTC.

This clone was observed a handful of times. The V and J genes are TRBV15 and TRBJ1-6; D unclear. V was trimmed by 0 bases and J by 8 bases, leaving 14 bases between them. Germline assignment: CDR1 LNHNV and CDR2 YYDKDF (reference sequence). The CDR3 contains 16 residues. CDR3 amino acids: CATSRDSSAGYSPLHF. Written as DNA, the CDR3 is TGTGCCACCAGCAGAGATTCGTCGGCAGGATATTCACCCCTCCACTTT.

J is TRBJ2-1 and V is TRBV5-1; D remains ambiguous. Deletions cut 0 bases from V and 4 bases from J, with 14 bases between. The CDR3 runs 16 residues. Germline V gene data show CDR1 as SGHRS and CDR2 as YFSETQ. In nucleotides, the CDR3 is TGCGCCAGCAGCTTGGAATCGTTGAGTGATTACAATGAGCAGTTCTTC. Protein product: CASSLESLSDYNEQFF. The whole variable domain, filled in from reference TRBV5-1 and TRBJ2-1, reads KAGVTQTPRYLIKTRGQQVTLSCSPISGHRSVSWYQQTPGQGLQFLFEYFSETQRNKGNFPGRFSGRQFSNSRSEMNVSTLELGDSALYLCASSLESLSDYNEQFFGPGTRLTVL.

This clone was picked up one time. The chain joins TRBV2 to TRBJ2-5; D unclear. V dropped 7 bases and J dropped 1 base, with 13 bases sitting between them. This CDR3 is 14 amino acids long. Germline V lookup: CDR1 SNHLY, CDR2 FYNNEI. CDR3: CASTRLKVQETQYF. Written as DNA, the CDR3 is TGTGCCAGCACCAGACTGAAGGTCCAAGAGACCCAGTACTTC.

The chain recombines TRBV2 with TRBJ1-1; possibly TRBD1 for D (6 bases). Germline assignment: CDR1 SNHLY and CDR2 FYNNEI. Trimming took 6 bases from V and 6 from J, leaving 11 bases between them. The CDR3 length is 12 residues. CDR3 in DNA: TGTGCCAGCAGCCTAGGACAGTCTGAAGCTTTCTTT. Protein: CASSLGQSEAFF.